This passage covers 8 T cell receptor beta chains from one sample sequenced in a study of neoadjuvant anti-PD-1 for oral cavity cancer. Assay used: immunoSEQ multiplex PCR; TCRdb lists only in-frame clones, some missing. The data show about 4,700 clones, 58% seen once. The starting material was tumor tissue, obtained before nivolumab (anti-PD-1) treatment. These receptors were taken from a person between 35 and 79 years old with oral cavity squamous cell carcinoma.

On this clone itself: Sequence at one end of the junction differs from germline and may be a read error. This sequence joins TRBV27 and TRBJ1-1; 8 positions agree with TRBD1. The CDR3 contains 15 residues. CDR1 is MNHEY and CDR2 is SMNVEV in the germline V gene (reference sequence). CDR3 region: CASSSYPDRVINPSF. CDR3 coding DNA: TGTGCCAGCAGCTCGTACCCGGACAGGGTTATCAACCCTTCCTTT.

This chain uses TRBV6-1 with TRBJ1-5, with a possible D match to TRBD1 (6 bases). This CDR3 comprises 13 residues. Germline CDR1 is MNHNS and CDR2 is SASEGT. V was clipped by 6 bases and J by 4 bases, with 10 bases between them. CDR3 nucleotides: TGTGCCAGCAGCGAGACAGGAAATCAGCCCCAGCATTTT. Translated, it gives CASSETGNQPQHF.

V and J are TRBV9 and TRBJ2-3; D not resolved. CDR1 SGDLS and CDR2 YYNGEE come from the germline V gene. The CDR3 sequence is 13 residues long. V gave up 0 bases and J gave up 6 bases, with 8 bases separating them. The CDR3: CASSVVVGDTQYF. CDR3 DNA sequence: TGTGCCAGCAGCGTAGTAGTGGGGGATACGCAGTATTTT.

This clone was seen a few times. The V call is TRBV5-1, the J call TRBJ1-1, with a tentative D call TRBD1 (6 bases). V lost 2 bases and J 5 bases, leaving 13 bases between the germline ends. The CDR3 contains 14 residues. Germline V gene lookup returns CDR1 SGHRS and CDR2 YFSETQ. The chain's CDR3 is CASSFRGATTEAFF. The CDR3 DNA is TGCGCCAGCAGCTTTAGGGGGGCAACTACTGAAGCTTTCTTT.

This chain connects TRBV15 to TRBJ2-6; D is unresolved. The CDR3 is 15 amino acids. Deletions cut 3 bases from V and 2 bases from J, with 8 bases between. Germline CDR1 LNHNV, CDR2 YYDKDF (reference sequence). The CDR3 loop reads CATSRRKTGANVLTF. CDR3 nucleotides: TGTGCCACCAGCAGGAGAAAAACTGGGGCCAACGTCCTGACTTTC.

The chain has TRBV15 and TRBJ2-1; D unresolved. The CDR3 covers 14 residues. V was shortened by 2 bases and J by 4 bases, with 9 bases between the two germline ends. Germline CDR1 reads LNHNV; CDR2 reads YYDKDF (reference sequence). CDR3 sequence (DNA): TGTGCCACCAGCAGAATTGGGGTGTACAATGAGCAGTTCTTC. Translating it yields CATSRIGVYNEQFF.

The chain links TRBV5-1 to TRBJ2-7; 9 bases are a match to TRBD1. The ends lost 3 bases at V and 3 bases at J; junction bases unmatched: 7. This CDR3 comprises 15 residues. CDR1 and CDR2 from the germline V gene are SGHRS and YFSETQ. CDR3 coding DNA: TGCGCCAGCAGCTCGGGACAGGGACAAAACTACGAGCAGTACTTC. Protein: CASSSGQGQNYEQYF.

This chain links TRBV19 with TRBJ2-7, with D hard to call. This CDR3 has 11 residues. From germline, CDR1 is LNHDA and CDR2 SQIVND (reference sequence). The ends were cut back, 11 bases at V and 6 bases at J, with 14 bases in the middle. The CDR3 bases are TGTGCCGGGCCCGATTTTGGCGAGCAGTACTTC. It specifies CAGPDFGEQYF.